Included here is one T cell receptor (beta chain) sequence, with context. Germline trimming cut 2 bases from V and 7 bases from J; bases unmatched to any gene: 16. CDR1 and CDR2 (germline): GTSNPN, SVGIG (reference sequence). CDR3 length equals 17 residues. These data come from a study of cytomegalovirus exposure and HLA in healthy donors. The study ran its PCR with 60 Vbeta and 13 Jbeta primers. Clones were sequenced by immunoSEQ multiplex PCR, and TCRdb holds only the in-frame ones, with some missing. Of approximately 120,000 clones detected, more than 75% appear once; the ten largest clones hold under 15%.

This TCR derives from a woman aged 55-69 years in good health and CMV-seropositive. Sequenced input: PBMCs. J is TRBJ1-5 and V is TRBV30; 8 bases map to TRBD1. Here the CDR3 reads CAWSSAGGSRGYQPQHF. DNA for the CDR3: TGTGCCTGGAGTTCGGCAGGGGGCTCGCGGGGGTACCAGCCCCAGCATTTT. Combining the CDR3 with reference TRBV30 and TRBJ1-5 gives the whole variable domain SQTIHQWPATLVQPVGSPLSLECTVEGTSNPNLYWYRQAAGRGLQLLFYSVGIGQISSEVPQNLSASRPQDRQFILSSKKLLLSDSGFYLCAWSSAGGSRGYQPQHFGDGTRLSIL.